This T cell receptor (beta chain) was identified during a study of chemoradiotherapy in HPV16-positive cancers. Notes on the study in general: Only a couple of HPV16-positive patients supplied the functional HPV-specificity definition. Non-HPV-specific T cells did not expand in tumors during treatment, whereas candidate HPV-specific clones and E7-related motifs did.

A remark on this clone: Its antigen is unknown.

The CDR3 is made up of 15 amino acids. Germline CDR1 reads MGHRA; CDR2 reads YSYEKL. Trimming left V 4 bases short and J 4 bases short, with 14 bases between. Repertoires were generated with immunoSEQ multiplex PCR, while TCRdb's copy carries only in-frame clones and drops some. The sample lists more than 2,000 clones, roughly 73% occurring once. This sample comprised tumor tissue, obtained from a patient who underwent chemoradiotherapy. The receptor was isolated from a human donor with HPV-associated anogenital cancer. This rearrangement joins TRBV4-1 to TRBJ2-1; D remains unclear. The CDR3 sequence: CASSLSLDNYNEQFF. For the CDR3, the DNA is TGCGCCAGCAGCCTTAGTCTAGATAATTACAATGAGCAGTTCTTC.